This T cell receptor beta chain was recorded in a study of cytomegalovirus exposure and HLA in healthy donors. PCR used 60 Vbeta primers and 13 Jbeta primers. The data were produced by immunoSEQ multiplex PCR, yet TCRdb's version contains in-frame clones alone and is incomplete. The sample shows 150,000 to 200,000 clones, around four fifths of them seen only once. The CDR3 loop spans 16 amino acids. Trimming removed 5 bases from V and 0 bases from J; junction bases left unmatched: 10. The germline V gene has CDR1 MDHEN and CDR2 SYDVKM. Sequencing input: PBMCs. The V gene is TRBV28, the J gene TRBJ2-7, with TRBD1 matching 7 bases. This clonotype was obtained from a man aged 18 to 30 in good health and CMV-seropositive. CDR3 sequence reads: CASSAPPGQSSYEQYF. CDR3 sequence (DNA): TGTGCCAGCAGTGCACCTCCGGGACAGAGCTCCTACGAGCAGTACTTC. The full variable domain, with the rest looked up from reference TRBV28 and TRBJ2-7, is DVKVTQSSRYLVKRTGEKVFLECVQDMDHENMFWYRQDPGLGLRLIYFSYDVKMKEKGDIPEGYSVSREKKERFSLILESASTNQTSMYLCASSAPPGQSSYEQYFGPGTRLTVT.